The 3 T cell receptor beta chains in this list originate from one sample, sequenced in a study of CD8 T cell repertoires and HIV-1 epitope variants. No antigen has been assigned to these receptors. This table comes from immunoSEQ multiplex PCR, and its TCRdb copy is limited to in-frame clones, with some not included. The table shows fewer than 6,000 clones, with approximately 72% occurring only once. The sequencing sample was made of cultured CD8+ T cells derived from PBMCs. Receptors were obtained from a male donor with HIV.

CDR3 nucleotide sequence: TGTGCCAGCAGCCCGGGACGACCAGAGCAGTACTTC. It encodes CASSPGRPEQYF. The V call is TRBV7-8, the J call TRBJ2-7, with D perhaps being TRBD1 or TRBD2 (5 bases each). V lost 5 bases to trimming and J lost 7 bases, with 12 bases between them. CDR1 is SGHVS, CDR2 FQNEAQ, per germline. The CDR3 has 12 amino acids.

This clone showed up just a few times. V is TRBV7-9 and J is TRBJ2-7; unclear D gene. The germline gives CDR1 SEHNR, CDR2 FQNEAQ (reference sequence). Trimming cost V 4 bases and J 6 bases, with 13 bases left between them. There are 13 residues in the CDR3. CDR3 sequence reads: CASSSDPQPEQYF. The CDR3 DNA is TGTGCCAGCAGCTCGGACCCTCAGCCCGAGCAGTACTTC. Based on the CDR3 plus reference TRBV7-9 and TRBJ2-7, the full variable domain is DTGVSQNPRHKITKRGQNVTFRCDPISEHNRLYWYRQTLGQGPEFLTYFQNEAQLEKSRLLSDRFSAERPKGSFSTLEIQRTEQGDSAMYLCASSSDPQPEQYFGPGTRLTVT.

The V and J genes are TRBV9 and TRBJ2-7; D is ambiguous. Germline assignment: CDR1 SGDLS and CDR2 YYNGEE. The length of the CDR3 is 15 residues. V dropped 0 bases and J dropped 6 bases, with 16 bases sitting between them. CDR3: CASSVDDRNGLEQYF. The CDR3 DNA is TGTGCCAGCAGCGTAGATGACCGAAATGGGCTCGAGCAGTACTTC.